In its sample, the clone carrying this T cell receptor (beta chain) ranks as medium-sized. What it recognizes is unknown. Trimming left V 5 bases short and J 0 bases short, with 1 base between. The CDR3 is 12 amino acids. CDR1 and CDR2 (germline): SGHVS, FNYEAQ. No cell fractionation was done, so the repertoire covers all unsorted peripheral blood T cells. This entry comes from a study of HIV-infected patients and healthy controls. Study-level points and caveats: In healthy controls, MAIT alpha CDR3s were common; in HIV+ repertoires, severely depleted. Donor HLA types were not determined in the study. Untreated HIV+ repertoires had roughly threefold fewer distinct CDR3s and lower Shannon diversity than healthy controls. Mean usage of eight alpha and eight beta V genes differed significantly in HIV-infected patients versus controls.

Reverse transcription used around 480 ng RNA and constant-region primers for alpha and beta. Alpha and beta chain libraries were made separately by chain-specific third strand synthesis with multiplexing indices. TCRdb fed the 5' RACE reads into MiXCR, producing one record per CDR3 protein. The sample lists 18,000 or so distinct CDR3 sequences, around 8.3% occurring once. What was sequenced was blood. The source of this sequence is an adult in good health. The chain combines TRBV7-6 with TRBJ2-2; no firm D call. The CDR3 spells CASSTNTGELFF. The CDR3 nucleotides are TGTGCCAGCAGCACGAACACCGGGGAGCTGTTTTTT.